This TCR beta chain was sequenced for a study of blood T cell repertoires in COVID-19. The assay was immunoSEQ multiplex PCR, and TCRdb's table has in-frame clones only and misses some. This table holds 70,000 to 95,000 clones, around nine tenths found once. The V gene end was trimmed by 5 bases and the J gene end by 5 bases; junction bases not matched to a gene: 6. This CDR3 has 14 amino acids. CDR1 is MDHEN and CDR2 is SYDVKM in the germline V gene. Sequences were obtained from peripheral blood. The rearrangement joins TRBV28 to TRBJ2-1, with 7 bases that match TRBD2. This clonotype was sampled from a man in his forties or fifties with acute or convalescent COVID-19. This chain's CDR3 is CASSPGLSNNEQFF. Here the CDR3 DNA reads TGTGCCAGCAGTCCGGGACTATCTAACAATGAGCAGTTCTTC.